This T cell receptor (beta chain) is from a study of T cell changes during pregnancy in multiple sclerosis. Produced via immunoSEQ multiplex PCR; TCRdb's table is partial and in-frame only. The data hold over 90,000 clones, with around 93% observed a single time. The V and J ends lost 5 bases and 1 base, in that order; junction bases with no gene match: 11. The CDR3 is 16 amino acids. Germline V CDR1 and CDR2: LNHDA, SQIVND (reference sequence). The receptor was isolated from a female donor with multiple sclerosis, enrolled in a pregnancy study. The genes are TRBV19 and TRBJ2-7; the match to TRBD2 covers 7 bases. The sequencing used peripheral blood, collected before pregnancy. Written as DNA, the CDR3 is TGTGCCAGTAGTGCGCTTGAAAGGGGAGGGTCCTACGAGCAGTACTTC. This codes for CASSALERGGSYEQYF.